This T cell receptor beta chain was captured by sequencing in a study of T cells expressing NK-cell markers (TCRdb year 2020). Looking at the study overall: TCR beta-chain repertoires were profiled in sorted CD3+CD56+NKG2C+, CD3+CD56+NKG2C- and CD3+CD56-NKG2C+ T-cell subsets from several donors. Among the eight sequenced donors, seven were HCMV-seropositive and one was HCMV-seronegative. Randomly selected healthy volunteers, three men and five women, were used as the eight sequenced donors. Sequencing of the libraries produced 2 x 150 bp reads on Illumina HiSeq 2000/2500, MiSeq or NextSeq.

The data were produced on an Illumina HiSeq 2000. 5'RACE template switching, by which a universal primer site and unique molecular identifiers were added, was used to make TCR beta cDNA libraries. Priming for cDNA synthesis came from the TCR beta constant segment, and two successive PCR amplification steps followed. The authors' pipeline ran thus. MIGEC was used to demultiplex reads and group the reads by UMI, and MiTCR was used to assemble and quantify clonotypes. To exclude erroneous sequences, any TCR cDNA sequence not supported by at least two reads was discarded. The tcR package was used for downstream repertoire analysis, with clonotypes matched between fractions based on CDR3 nucleotide sequence plus V segment. VDJmatch was used to annotate antigen specificity against VDJdb, with one amino acid substitution in CDR3 permitted. TCRdb reprocessed the sequencing reads and holds a single record per CDR3 protein sequence, with no DNA. TCRdb's processing, not the study's, gives the V and J calls here. This sample's records show hundreds of thousands of distinct CDR3 sequences. The leading ten clones occupy more than 3.5% of the sample.

On the study overall, not on this receptor specifically: Those dominant clonotypes were again the most abundant among CD3+CD56-NKG2C+ cells in four donors, at roughly 25-60.1%. Whether the expanded NKG2C-expressing T cell clones were specific for HCMV antigens was left unclear. In six donors, the dominant CD3+CD56+NKG2C+ clonotypes ranked among the top 10 CD8+ clonotypes, making up roughly 1.0-7.0% of CD8+ T cells.

The CDR3 sequence holds 14 residues, the cysteine and phenylalanine included. Only the protein is on record. CDR1 SGDLS and CDR2 YYNGEE were looked up in the germline V gene. A commercial ELISA kit detecting HCMV-specific IgG in serum was used to determine HCMV serostatus. Peripheral blood mononuclear cells were isolated from blood by Ficoll density gradient centrifugation. As to this clonotype: Its specific antigen is unknown.

The chain joins TRBV9 to TRBJ1-2. This clonotype was obtained from a woman aged 18 to 69 in good health. The sequencing sample was made of blood T cells: a sorted CD56 or NKG2C T cell subset, CD4+ or CD8+ T cells, or bulk PBMC T cells (not recorded which). The CDR3 in this case is CASSTSEEGWGYTF.